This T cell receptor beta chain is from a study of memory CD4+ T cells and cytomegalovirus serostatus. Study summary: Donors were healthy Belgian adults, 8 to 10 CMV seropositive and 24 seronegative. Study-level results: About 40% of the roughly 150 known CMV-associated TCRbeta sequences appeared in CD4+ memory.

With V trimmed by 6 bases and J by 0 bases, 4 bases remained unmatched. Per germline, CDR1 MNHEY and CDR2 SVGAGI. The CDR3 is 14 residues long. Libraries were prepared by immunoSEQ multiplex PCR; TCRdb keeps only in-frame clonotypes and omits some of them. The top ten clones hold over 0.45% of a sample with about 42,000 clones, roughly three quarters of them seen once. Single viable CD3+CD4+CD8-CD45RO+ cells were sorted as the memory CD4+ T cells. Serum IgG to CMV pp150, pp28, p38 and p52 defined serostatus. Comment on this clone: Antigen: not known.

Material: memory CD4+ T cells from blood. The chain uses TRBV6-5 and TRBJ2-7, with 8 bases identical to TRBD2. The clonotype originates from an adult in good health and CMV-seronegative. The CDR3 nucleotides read TGTGCCAGCAGACCGGGACTAGGCTCCTACGAGCAGTACTTC. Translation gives CASRPGLGSYEQYF.